Following are 23 T cell receptor beta chains from one sample sequenced in a study of regulatory T cells in long-lasting Graves disease. Time point here: persistent/refractory GD, antithyroid drugs over 5 years with positive TRAb. PBMC-extracted RNA yielded the TCR library. Libraries of TCR beta came from iRepertoire HTBI primers plus Arm-PCR of CDR3 regions. Each CDR3 protein is one row after TCRdb ran MiXCR on the multiplex PCR reads. This table holds a few hundred thousand distinct CDR3 sequences, 23% found once. The sequencing used peripheral blood mononuclear cells (PBMCs), collected when the disease was refractory, from a patient treated with antithyroid drugs. The source is a female donor with Graves disease.

This clonotype appeared a single time. A much larger clonotype is one base distant, so this may be a read error. The genes are TRBV6-2 or TRBV6-3 and TRBJ1-2; tentative D call: TRBD1 (5 bases). Germline CDR1 reads MNHEY; CDR2 reads SVGEGT. Between the trimmed V and J ends, which lost 8 bases and 7 bases, there was a span of 17 bases. The CDR3 is 13 amino acids. In DNA form, the CDR3 reads TGTGCCAGCCGGGACGTCATTGGCTGTGGCTACACCTTC. Its protein product is CASRDVIGCGYTF.

The chain uses TRBV5-8 and TRBJ1-1; D remains ambiguous. This CDR3 contains 11 residues. The ends were cut back, 4 bases at V and 9 bases at J, with 10 bases in the middle. CDR1 and CDR2 (germline): SGHTS, YDEGEE. The CDR3: CASSDRAKAFF. The DNA for the CDR3 is TGTGCCAGCAGCGACCGGGCCAAAGCTTTCTTT.

In this sample, this clonotype turned up a few times. The rearrangement links TRBV29-1 to TRBJ1-5; D not certain. This CDR3 comprises 13 residues. V lost 4 bases, J lost 16 bases, and 23 bases lay in between. Germline-derived CDR1 and CDR2 are SQVTM and ANQGSEA. CDR3 nucleotide sequence: TGCAGCGTTGGTGAGATGGGCAATCAGCCCCCTCATTTT. Translated: CSVGEMGNQPPHF.

As for this clonotype: Its ends do not fully match the called genes, so a read error is possible. The chain couples TRBV5-1 to TRBJ1-4, with D tentatively TRBD1 (5 bases). CDR1 SGHRS and CDR2 YFSETQ come from the germline V gene. The CDR3 length is 15 residues. CDR3: CASSGRVGTNEKLFF. CDR3 DNA sequence: TGTGCCAGCAGCGGCAGGGTCGGGACTAATGAAAAACTGTTTTTT. Using reference TRBV5-1 and TRBJ1-4 for the parts outside the CDR3, the full variable domain is KAGVTQTPRYLIKTRGQQVTLSCSPISGHRSVSWYQQTPGQGLQFLFEYFSETQRNKGNFPGRFSGRQFSNSRSEMNVSTLELGDSALYLCASSGRVGTNEKLFFGSGTQLSVL.

The genes are TRBV29-1 and TRBJ2-7; D might be TRBD1 (6 bases). The ends were cut back, 4 bases at V and 2 bases at J, with 18 bases in the middle. The CDR3 contains 15 residues. Germline lookup yields CDR1 SQVTM and CDR2 ANQGSEA. The CDR3 loop is CSVGERTAQAYEQYF. The CDR3, as DNA: TGCAGCGTTGGCGAGCGGACAGCTCAGGCCTACGAGCAGTACTTC.

V usage is TRBV5-1 and J usage is TRBJ2-7, with 14 bases fitting TRBD2. This CDR3 is built from 15 residues. V was pared by 4 bases and J by 6 bases, with 6 bases of the junction left unmatched. The germline gives CDR1 SGHRS, CDR2 YFSETQ. The CDR3: CASSRGLAGAPEQYF. CDR3 nucleotides: TGCGCCAGCAGCAGGGGACTAGCGGGAGCTCCCGAGCAGTACTTC.

The V call is TRBV9, the J call TRBJ2-3; D possibly corresponds to TRBD1 (6 bases). This CDR3 has 16 residues. Germline V gene lookup returns CDR1 SGDLS and CDR2 YYNGEE. V was trimmed by 0 bases and J by 2 bases, leaving 13 bases between them. Written as DNA, the CDR3 is TGTGCCAGCAGCGTAGCTGGGGCAGGGGACACAGATACGCAGTATTTT. Its translation is CASSVAGAGDTDTQYF. The whole variable domain, filled in from reference TRBV9 and TRBJ2-3, reads DSGVTQTPKHLITATGQRVTLRCSPRSGDLSVYWYQQSLDQGLQFLIQYYNGEERAKGNILERFSAQQFPDLHSELNLSSLELGDSALYFCASSVAGAGDTDTQYFGPGTRLTVL.

This clonotype appeared a few times. V is TRBV30 and J is TRBJ2-7; D is uncertain. This CDR3 spans 12 amino acids. Germline CDR1 reads GTSNPN; CDR2 reads SVGIG (reference sequence). Trimming took off 0 bases at V and 3 bases at J, with 6 bases between the two ends. The CDR3 nucleotides are TGTGCCTGGAGTGTTGGGGTCTACGAGCAGTACTTC. Protein sequence: CAWSVGVYEQYF.

Of note for this clonotype: Since no conserved phenylalanine or tryptophan closes the CDR3, a read error is the likely cause. The chain recombines TRBV20-1 with TRBJ2-7; D might be TRBD2 (6 bases). CDR1 is DFQATT, CDR2 SNEGSKA, per germline (reference sequence). Trimming cost V 6 bases and J 4 bases, with 13 bases left between them. This CDR3 is 12 amino acids long. As DNA, the CDR3 is TGCAGTGCCGTCGGGACTCCGTACGAGCAGTACCTC. Translating it yields CSAVGTPYEQYL.

This clonotype has just a few counts. The chain joins TRBV30 to TRBJ1-5, with no clear D. Germline V gene lookup returns CDR1 GTSNPN and CDR2 SVGIG (reference sequence). The CDR3 is 15 residues long. Trimming took 0 bases from V and 6 from J, leaving 15 bases between them. CDR3 amino acids: CAWSVGAGTRQPQHF. The DNA for the CDR3 is TGTGCCTGGAGTGTGGGAGCAGGAACCCGTCAGCCCCAGCATTTT.

The sample holds a few counts of this clonotype. The chain uses TRBV15 and TRBJ1-5; D call uncertain. With 0 bases removed from V and 0 bases from J, the gap between germline ends came to 6 bases. The CDR3 sequence is 15 residues long. CDR1 and CDR2 from the germline V gene are LNHNV and YYDKDF (reference sequence). The CDR3 loop reads CATSREHNSNQPQHF. The DNA of the CDR3 is TGTGCCACCAGCAGAGAACATAATAGCAATCAGCCCCAGCATTTT.

Many counts were recorded for this clonotype. The V call is TRBV7-9, the J call TRBJ1-2; D gene uncertain. V lost 2 bases, J lost 0 bases, and 10 bases lay in between. The CDR3 runs to 15 residues. Germline V CDR1 and CDR2: SEHNR, FQNEAQ (reference sequence). CDR3 in DNA: TGTGCCAGCAGCTTACTGACACCCACTAACTATGGCTACACCTTC. Translated, it gives CASSLLTPTNYGYTF.

Here the CDR3 reads CASSLDEPSTDTQYF. The CDR3 region has the DNA TGCGCCAGCAGCTTGGACGAACCTAGCACAGATACGCAGTATTTT. J is TRBJ2-3 and V is TRBV5-1; D is unclear. Germline V gene data show CDR1 as SGHRS and CDR2 as YFSETQ. With 0 bases removed from V and 0 bases from J, the gap between germline ends came to 8 bases. The CDR3 extends over 15 amino acids. Combining the CDR3 with reference TRBV5-1 and TRBJ2-3 gives the whole variable domain KAGVTQTPRYLIKTRGQQVTLSCSPISGHRSVSWYQQTPGQGLQFLFEYFSETQRNKGNFPGRFSGRQFSNSRSEMNVSTLELGDSALYLCASSLDEPSTDTQYFGPGTRLTVL.

The chain carries TRBV7-2 and TRBJ1-3; D not certain. The CDR3 has 15 amino acids. The V gene lost 3 bases and the J gene lost 4 bases, with 13 bases spanning the gap. The germline V gene encodes CDR1 SGHTA and CDR2 FQGNSA. The CDR3 spells CASSFSVTRGNTIYF. In nucleotides, the CDR3 is TGTGCCAGCAGCTTTAGCGTCACTCGAGGAAACACCATATATTTT.

This clonotype has at least ten counts. The genes are TRBV2 and TRBJ1-5; D uncertain. Germline assignment: CDR1 SNHLY and CDR2 FYNNEI. Trimming stripped 6 bases from V and 0 bases from J, with 24 bases between. The CDR3 has 19 residues. CDR3 region: CASSATYPAGAYSNQPQHF. The CDR3 nucleotides are TGTGCCAGCAGCGCTACCTATCCGGCGGGTGCTTATAGCAATCAGCCCCAGCATTTT.

Comment on this clonotype: This may be a read error: a much more frequent sequence differs by one nucleotide. The chain recombines TRBV5-1 with TRBJ2-2, with D maybe TRBD2 (5 bases). Per germline, CDR1 SGHRS and CDR2 YFSETQ. CDR3 length equals 14 residues. The CDR3 reads CASSLSGVAGELSF. The CDR3 coding sequence is TGCGCCAGCAGCCTTTCCGGTGTCGCCGGGGAGCTGTCTTTT.

In this sample, this clonotype turned up many times. The chain employs TRBV20-1 and TRBJ2-7; TRBD2 might be the D (5 bases). Deletions cut 4 bases from V and 6 bases from J, with 13 bases between. Germline CDR1 is DFQATT and CDR2 is SNEGSKA (reference sequence). CDR3 length: 12 residues. CDR3 amino acids: CSANSAGPEQYF. Here the CDR3 DNA reads TGCAGTGCTAATTCGGCGGGTCCCGAGCAGTACTTC.

This clonotype occurred many times. V is TRBV7-9 and J is TRBJ2-7, with D possibly being TRBD1 (6 bases). Germline-derived CDR1 and CDR2 are SEHNR and FQNEAQ (reference sequence). Trimming cost V 1 base and J 1 base, with 11 bases left between them. This CDR3 is built from 15 residues. Written as DNA, the CDR3 is TGTGCCAGCAGCTTAGGTGGGGGCGCTTCCTACGAGCAGTACTTC. It codes for CASSLGGGASYEQYF.

CDR3 nucleotide sequence: TGCAGTGCGGCCCCCCGGGGGGCCCCCTACGAGCAGTACTTC. It specifies CSAAPRGAPYEQYF. The chain employs TRBV20-1 and TRBJ2-7, with D possibly matching TRBD2 (7 bases). CDR3 size: 14 residues. Germline assignment: CDR1 DFQATT and CDR2 SNEGSKA (reference sequence). Deletions cut 6 bases from V and 2 bases from J, with 17 bases between.

This clonotype was seen more than once but under ten times. This chain joins TRBV6-1 and TRBJ1-1, with D possibly matching TRBD1 (5 bases). Trimming removed 6 bases from V and 2 bases from J, with 19 bases in between. The CDR3 spans 16 residues. The germline V gene has CDR1 MNHNS and CDR2 SASEGT. The CDR3 region has the DNA TGTGCCAGCAGACGCATCGTGACAGCTTTTAACACTGAAGCTTTCTTT. Translating it yields CASRRIVTAFNTEAFF.

This clonotype was seen just once. V gene TRBV7-2 combines with J gene TRBJ2-7, with TRBD2 matching over 8 bases. The CDR3 runs 15 residues. Germline CDR1 reads SGHTA; CDR2 reads FQGNSA. V lost 4 bases, J lost 6 bases, and 11 bases stayed unmatched. The CDR3 DNA is TGTGCCAGCAGCTACGAAGCGGGAGTTCTGGGCGAGCAGTACTTC. This encodes CASSYEAGVLGEQYF.

This clonotype has more than one count but fewer than ten. The V call is TRBV10-2, the J call TRBJ2-1; 13 nucleotides agree with TRBD2. Germline CDR1 WSHSY, CDR2 SAAADI. The CDR3 spans 19 residues. Trimming removed 3 bases from V and 7 bases from J; junction bases left unmatched: 15. The CDR3 DNA sequence: TGCGCCAGCAGTGATTTTGGACTAGCGGGAGTTTGGGGGTGGAATGAGCAGTTCTTC. Translated, it gives CASSDFGLAGVWGWNEQFF.

The chain recombines TRBV10-3 with TRBJ2-3; TRBD2 agrees at 11 bases. V lost 6 bases, J lost 3 bases, and 2 bases stayed unmatched. Germline V gene data show CDR1 as ENHRY and CDR2 as SYGVKD. The CDR3 is made up of 14 amino acids. The CDR3 DNA follows: TGTGCCATCAGGAGGACTAGCGGGACAGATACGCAGTATTTT. Protein sequence: CAIRRTSGTDTQYF.